Below, one T cell receptor (beta chain) is given with its context. The antigen remains undetermined. These data come from a study of T cell responses to AZD1222 COVID-19 vaccine. Across the study: Whether given at about 4 or about 12 weeks, second doses were pooled. Whole-study findings and limits: Seropositive at baseline were only five or six AZD1222 recipients.

TCRdb's table, derived via immunoSEQ multiplex PCR, lists solely in-frame clones and lacks some. The repertoire includes about 120,000 clones, more than 75% of them detected once, and 7.5% sits in the top ten. The sequence was obtained from an adult in good health. The input for sequencing was peripheral blood, taken on day 0 of AZD1222 vaccination.

CDR3 nucleotides: TGTGCCAGCACCCTAGAGTGGGGGACACACAATGAGCAGTTCTTC. This encodes CASTLEWGTHNEQFF. The chain is built from TRBV6-1 and TRBJ2-1, with a weak D call TRBD1 (6 bases). Trimming cost V 7 bases and J 5 bases, with 18 bases left between them. The CDR3 covers 15 residues. Germline V CDR1 and CDR2: MNHNS, SASEGT.